A single sample is the source of the 30 T cell receptor beta chains below, sequenced in a study of control samples from healthy donors and cancer patients. Assay: immunoSEQ multiplex PCR; the TCRdb copy retains only in-frame clones and omits some. The sample comprises approximately 120,000 clones, roughly 87% of which are singletons, and around 1.7% rests with the top ten. The sample consisted of blood. The receptors originated from a man aged 18 to 30 in good health.

The chain is built from TRBV7-6 and TRBJ1-4; D gene ambiguous. Germline values: CDR1 SGHVS, CDR2 FNYEAQ. The CDR3 totals 15 residues. V dropped 6 bases and J dropped 0 bases, with 11 bases sitting between them. CDR3 sequence reads: CASRFSGATNEKLFF. DNA of the CDR3: TGTGCCAGCAGATTTTCGGGTGCAACTAATGAAAAACTGTTTTTT.

This clone was recorded only once. The chain employs TRBV27 and TRBJ1-5; 8 nucleotides align to TRBD1. Unmatched junction bases numbered 5, after V lost 3 bases and J lost 4 bases. This CDR3 contains 15 residues. Germline values: CDR1 MNHEY, CDR2 SMNVEV (reference sequence). The CDR3 loop is CASSLAGGRNQPQHF. The CDR3 nucleotides are TGTGCCAGCAGTTTGGCAGGGGGCCGTAATCAGCCCCAGCATTTT.

This clone has a single count. This sequence joins TRBV3-1 (or the pseudogene TRBV3-2) and TRBJ1-1; D gene uncertain. The ends were cut back, 4 bases at V and 2 bases at J, with 8 bases in the middle. The CDR3 extends over 13 amino acids. Per germline, CDR1 LGHDT and CDR2 YNNKEL (reference sequence). The CDR3: CASSPTANTEAFF. The CDR3 bases are TGTGCCAGCAGCCCGACTGCTAACACTGAAGCTTTCTTT.

The chain recombines TRBV19 with TRBJ2-1; 13 bases map to TRBD2. Germline V gene data show CDR1 as LNHDA and CDR2 as SQIVND (reference sequence). The CDR3 runs to 14 residues. The junction had 6 bases not matched to a gene; V was cut back by 7 bases and J by 9 bases. The CDR3 bases are TGTGCCAGTATGGGGACTAGCGGGACACGTGAGCAGTTCTTC. It translates to CASMGTSGTREQFF. The whole variable domain, remainder taken from reference TRBV19 and TRBJ2-1, is DGGITQSPKYLFRKEGQNVTLSCEQNLNHDAMYWYRQDPGQGLRLIYYSQIVNDFQKGDIAEGYSVSREKKESFPLTVTSAQKNPTAFYLCASMGTSGTREQFFGPGTRLTVL.

The J gene is TRBJ2-7, the V gene TRBV27; the D is unclear. V was cut by 5 bases and J by 3 bases, with 8 bases left in between. CDR1 is MNHEY, CDR2 SMNVEV, per germline (reference sequence). The CDR3 consists of 12 residues. Written as DNA, the CDR3 is TGTGCCAGCAGTCCCGACATCTACGAGCAGTACTTC. Translated: CASSPDIYEQYF.

V is TRBV21-1 and J is TRBJ2-7; TRBD2 is the table's D call, not checked against the DNA. TRBV21-1 is flagged as a pseudogene. The CDR3 length is 16 residues. The CDR3 here is CASSKILASGDYEQYF. The DNA for the CDR3 is TGTGCCAGCAGCAAAATTTTGGCTAGCGGGGATTACGAGCAGTACTTC.

This rearrangement joins TRBV6-6 to TRBJ1-2, with a possible D match to TRBD1 (5 bases). Trimming cost V 7 bases and J 5 bases, with 17 bases left between them. Germline V CDR1 and CDR2: MNHNY, SVGAGI (reference sequence). This CDR3 spans 14 amino acids. This chain's CDR3 is CASNPGQGRYGYTF. The CDR3 DNA follows: TGTGCCAGCAACCCAGGGCAGGGTAGATATGGCTACACCTTC.

The rearrangement links TRBV7-2 to TRBJ2-7, with TRBD2 identical over 10 bases. V lost 5 bases to trimming and J lost 7 bases; unmatched junction nucleotides: 20. The germline V gene has CDR1 SGHTA and CDR2 FQGNSA. There are 18 residues in the CDR3. CDR3 sequence: CASSAPLAGEGESREQYF. Written as DNA, the CDR3 is TGTGCCAGCAGCGCGCCGCTAGCGGGAGAAGGCGAGTCGCGGGAGCAGTACTTC.

V is TRBV28 and J is TRBJ2-7; the match to TRBD1 covers 9 bases. CDR1 is MDHEN and CDR2 is SYDVKM in the germline V gene. This CDR3 contains 11 residues. CDR3 sequence reads: CATGGRYEQYF. DNA for the CDR3: TGTGCGACAGGGGGACGCTACGAGCAGTACTTC.

This chain connects TRBV2 to TRBJ2-2, with TRBD2 identical over 12 bases. After removal of 7 bases from V and 7 bases from J, the junction contained 13 bases not matched to a gene. This CDR3 is 17 amino acids long. Germline values: CDR1 SNHLY, CDR2 FYNNEI. The CDR3 coding sequence is TGTGCCAGCAATAACCAGGGACTAGCGGGTGGCAACGGGGAGCTGTTTTTT. This codes for CASNNQGLAGGNGELFF. Full variable domain (rest looked up from reference TRBV2 and TRBJ2-2): EPEVTQTPSHQVTQMGQEVILRCVPISNHLYFYWYRQILGQKVEFLVSFYNNEISEKSEIFDDQFSVERPDGSNFTLKIRSTKLEDSAMYFCASNNQGLAGGNGELFFGEGSRLTVL.

V usage is TRBV7-6 and J usage is TRBJ2-1; D is perhaps TRBD2 (5 bases). Trimming shortened V by 1 base and J by 6 bases, and 10 bases separated the two germline ends. CDR1 SGHVS and CDR2 FNYEAQ come from the germline V gene. The CDR3 has 14 residues. DNA for the CDR3: TGTGCCAGCAGCTTAGGGGGAGTGAGCAATGAGCAGTTCTTC. Amino acids: CASSLGGVSNEQFF. The full variable domain, in which reference TRBV7-6 and TRBJ2-1 provide the parts outside the CDR3, is GAGVSQSPRYKVTKRGQDVALRCDPISGHVSLYWYRQALGQGPEFLTYFNYEAQQDKSGLPNDRFSAERPEGSISTLTIQRTEQRDSAMYRCASSLGGVSNEQFFGPGTRLTVL.

The rearrangement joins TRBV30 to TRBJ2-7; TRBD2 matches 9 bases. The J segment lost 4 bases and the V segment lost 0 bases, leaving 13 bases of the junction unmatched. The CDR3 totals 17 residues. Germline loops: CDR1 GTSNPN, CDR2 SVGIG (reference sequence). CDR3 sequence (DNA): TGTGCCTGGAGTGTACGGGGTAGCGGGAGTTTCATTTACGAGCAGTACTTC. It yields the protein CAWSVRGSGSFIYEQYF.

The chain has TRBV12-3 or TRBV12-4 and TRBJ1-3, with 8 nucleotides matching TRBD1. The CDR3 loop spans 13 amino acids. J gave up 3 bases and V 6 bases, and 1 base lay outside the gene matches. The CDR3 bases are TGTGCCAGCAGCGACAGGGGTGGAAACACCATATATTTT. It is translated as CASSDRGGNTIYF.

Only one count was recorded for this clone. The chain has TRBV7-2 and TRBJ1-4; D gene ambiguous. Trimming shortened V by 4 bases and J by 8 bases, and 11 bases separated the two germline ends. The CDR3 sequence is 13 residues long. Looked up from germline, CDR1 is SGHTA and CDR2 is FQGNSA. This chain's CDR3 is CASSSHVWEKLFF. In DNA form, the CDR3 reads TGTGCCAGCAGCTCACATGTCTGGGAAAAACTGTTTTTT.

The genes are TRBV7-2 and TRBJ1-5, with D possibly TRBD1 on 6 matching bases. Germline CDR1 is SGHTA and CDR2 is FQGNSA. The CDR3 totals 17 residues. Trimming shortened V by 5 bases and J by 1 base, and 18 bases separated the two germline ends. CDR3 protein: CASSPKGGGLSNQPQHF. CDR3 sequence (DNA): TGTGCCAGCAGCCCTAAGGGCGGGGGCTTGAGCAATCAGCCCCAGCATTTT.

The chain links TRBV10-3 to TRBJ1-1, with 8 bases identical to TRBD1. Germline V CDR1 and CDR2: ENHRY, SYGVKD. V shed 5 bases and J 4 bases; nucleotides not matched to a gene: 6. This CDR3 has 14 residues. CDR3 in amino acids: CAISTGQDSTEAFF. The CDR3 coding sequence is TGTGCCATCAGTACGGGACAGGATAGCACTGAAGCTTTCTTT.

This clone was recorded only once. V gene TRBV7-8 combines with J gene TRBJ2-1; D not resolved. Germline-derived CDR1 and CDR2 are SGHVS and FQNEAQ. The CDR3 is made up of 16 amino acids. Trimming took 4 bases from V and 8 from J, leaving 21 bases between them. The CDR3 loop is CASSSAPGPDSDEQFF. DNA of the CDR3: TGTGCCAGCAGCTCGGCTCCTGGACCGGATTCGGATGAGCAGTTCTTC.

CDR3 protein: CAWSTRRGTNTGELFF. The CDR3, as DNA: TGTGCCTGGAGTACTCGACGGGGAACGAACACCGGGGAGCTGTTTTTT. This chain connects TRBV30 to TRBJ2-2, with TRBD2 as a possible D gene (5 bases). This CDR3 is 16 amino acids long. Germline CDR1 GTSNPN, CDR2 SVGIG (reference sequence). V dropped 2 bases and J dropped 0 bases, with 13 bases sitting between them.

V is TRBV7-9 and J is TRBJ2-7; 12 bases are shared with TRBD2. The J segment lost 2 bases and the V segment lost 5 bases, leaving 4 bases of the junction unmatched. In germline, CDR1 is SEHNR, CDR2 FQNEAQ (reference sequence). The CDR3 runs to 15 residues. Here the CDR3 DNA reads TGTGCCAGCAGCCCCGGACTAGCGGGACCCTACGAGCAGTACTTC. Its protein is CASSPGLAGPYEQYF.

The rearrangement joins TRBV12-5 to TRBJ1-1, with D unresolved. Germline assignment: CDR1 LGHNT and CDR2 FRNRAP. The CDR3 length is 15 residues. Trimming left V 0 bases short and J 4 bases short, with 12 bases between. The CDR3 DNA reads TGTGCTAGTGGTTTGGTAATCGGGGAGGGCACTGAAGCTTTCTTT. Translating it yields CASGLVIGEGTEAFF.

The chain recombines TRBV6-5 with TRBJ1-4, with D perhaps TRBD1 (5 bases). The CDR3 runs 14 residues. The germline CDR1 and CDR2 sequences are MNHEY and SVGAGI. The ends were cut back, 6 bases at V and 1 base at J, with 9 bases in the middle. The CDR3 here is CASSHGGTNEKLFF. The DNA of the CDR3 is TGTGCCAGCAGCCACGGGGGAACTAATGAAAAACTGTTTTTT.

The rearrangement links TRBV27 to TRBJ1-3, with D tentatively TRBD1 (6 bases). CDR1 and CDR2 (germline): MNHEY, SMNVEV (reference sequence). V lost 5 bases to trimming and J lost 0 bases, with 17 bases between them. The CDR3 is 17 residues long. The CDR3: CASSPAGQLSSGNTIYF. As DNA, the CDR3 is TGTGCCAGCAGTCCCGCCGGACAGCTTAGCTCTGGAAACACCATATATTTT.

V gene TRBV13 combines with J gene TRBJ1-1; D is perhaps TRBD1 (6 bases). V was shortened by 6 bases and J by 1 base, with 18 bases between the two germline ends. Germline V gene sequence: CDR1 PRHDT, CDR2 FYEKMQ (reference sequence). CDR3 length: 16 amino acids. The chain's CDR3 is CASRKHTGQTNTEAFF. CDR3 bases: TGTGCCAGCAGAAAACATACCGGACAGACGAACACTGAAGCTTTCTTT.

This clone was detected only once. V usage is TRBV5-1 and J usage is TRBJ2-1; TRBD2 matches 14 bases. Germline V gene sequence: CDR1 SGHRS, CDR2 YFSETQ. This CDR3 has 18 amino acids. Trimming at V came to 4 bases and at J to 6 bases, leaving 12 bases not matched to a gene. DNA for the CDR3: TGCGCCAGCAGCCAAGGGACTAGCGGGAGTTGGGCCGGCAATGAGCAGTTCTTC. Its translation is CASSQGTSGSWAGNEQFF.

This sequence joins TRBV2 and TRBJ2-3; tentatively, D is TRBD1 (5 bases). V was pared by 8 bases and J by 4 bases, with 13 bases between. The CDR3 runs to 13 residues. CDR1 and CDR2 (germline): SNHLY, FYNNEI. In DNA, the CDR3 is TGTGCCAGCCTGAAGGGGTTGTCAGATACGCAGTATTTT. Its protein is CASLKGLSDTQYF.

This sequence joins TRBV2 and TRBJ2-7; 7 bases agree with TRBD1. The germline CDR1 and CDR2 sequences are SNHLY and FYNNEI. The CDR3 totals 15 residues. Trimming cost V 5 bases and J 0 bases; bases outside gene matches: 7. Here the CDR3 DNA reads TGTGCCAGCAGTCTCACCGGGACAGCCTCCTACGAGCAGTACTTC. This translates into CASSLTGTASYEQYF.

The gene calls are TRBV19 and TRBJ2-7, with TRBD2 matching 10 bases. The V gene's germline CDR1 is LNHDA and CDR2 SQIVND (reference sequence). CDR3 length equals 17 residues. Germline trimming cut 2 bases from V and 5 bases from J; bases unmatched to any gene: 12. CDR3 in DNA: TGTGCCAGTAGTATACGGGGCCTAGCGGGAGTAGTCCACGAGCAGTACTTC. As protein: CASSIRGLAGVVHEQYF.

This clone was seen a single time. The rearrangement joins TRBV6-2 or TRBV6-3 to TRBJ2-7; 7 bases map to TRBD2. CDR3 size: 15 residues. J was trimmed by 5 bases and V by 0 bases; bases with no gene match: 7. Germline CDR1 and CDR2: MNHEY and SVGEGT. CDR3 sequence (DNA): TGTGCCAGCAGTTACTCGGCGGGAGTCCCCAACGAGCAGTACTTC. Protein: CASSYSAGVPNEQYF.

This chain connects TRBV5-1 to TRBJ2-1; 14 bases line up with TRBD2. V shed 7 bases and J 6 bases; nucleotides not matched to a gene: 6. This CDR3 has 15 amino acids. Germline values: CDR1 SGHRS, CDR2 YFSETQ. CDR3 sequence reads: CASRLGTSGSNEQFF. DNA of the CDR3: TGCGCCAGCCGACTCGGGACTAGCGGGAGCAATGAGCAGTTCTTC.

V usage is TRBV7-6 and J usage is TRBJ1-2, with no clear D. This CDR3 has 16 amino acids. Per the germline V gene, CDR1 is SGHVS and CDR2 is FNYEAQ. V lost 1 base and J lost 3, with 15 bases in between. The chain's CDR3 is CASSLEGPPLDYGYTF. CDR3 nucleotides: TGTGCCAGCAGCTTAGAAGGCCCGCCCCTTGACTATGGCTACACCTTC.